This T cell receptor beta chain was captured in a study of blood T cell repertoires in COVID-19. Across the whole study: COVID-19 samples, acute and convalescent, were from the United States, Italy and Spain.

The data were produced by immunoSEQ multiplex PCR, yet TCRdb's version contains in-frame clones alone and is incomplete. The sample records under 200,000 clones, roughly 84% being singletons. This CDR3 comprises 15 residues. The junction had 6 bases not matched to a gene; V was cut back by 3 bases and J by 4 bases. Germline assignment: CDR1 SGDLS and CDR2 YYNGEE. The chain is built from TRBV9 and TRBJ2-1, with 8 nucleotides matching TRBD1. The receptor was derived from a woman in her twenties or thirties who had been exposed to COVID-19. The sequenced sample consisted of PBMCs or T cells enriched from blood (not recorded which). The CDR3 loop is CASSARDRTYNEQFF. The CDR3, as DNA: TGTGCCAGCAGCGCCCGGGACAGGACATACAATGAGCAGTTCTTC.